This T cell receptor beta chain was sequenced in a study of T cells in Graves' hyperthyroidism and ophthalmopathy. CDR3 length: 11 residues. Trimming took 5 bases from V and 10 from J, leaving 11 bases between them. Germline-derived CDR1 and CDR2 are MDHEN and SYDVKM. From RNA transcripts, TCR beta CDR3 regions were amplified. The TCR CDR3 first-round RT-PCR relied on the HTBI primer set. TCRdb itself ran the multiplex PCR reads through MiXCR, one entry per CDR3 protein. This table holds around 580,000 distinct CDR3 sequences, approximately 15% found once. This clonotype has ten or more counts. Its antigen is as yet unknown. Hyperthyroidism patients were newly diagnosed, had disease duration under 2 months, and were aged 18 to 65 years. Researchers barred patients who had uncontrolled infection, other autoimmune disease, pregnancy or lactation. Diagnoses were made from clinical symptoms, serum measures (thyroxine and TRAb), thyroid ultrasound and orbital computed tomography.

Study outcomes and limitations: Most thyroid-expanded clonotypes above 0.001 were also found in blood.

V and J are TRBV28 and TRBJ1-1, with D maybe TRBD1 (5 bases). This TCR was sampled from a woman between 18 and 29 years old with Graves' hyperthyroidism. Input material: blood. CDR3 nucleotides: TGTGCCAGCAGTCAAGGGACTAGAGCTTTCTTT. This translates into CASSQGTRAFF.